The table lists the clone carrying this T cell receptor (beta chain) with many counts. Its antigen is unidentified. This sample is drawn from a study of CD8 T cells in ankylosing spondylitis. Study-wide points: In ankylosing spondylitis blood, a motif of roughly eight highly homologous TCR beta variants appeared characteristic.

Researchers built TCR beta libraries using quantitative 5'-RACE with molecular barcodes. TCRdb redid the calling of the 5' RACE reads with MiXCR, one entry per CDR3 protein. The sample shows more than 500,000 distinct CDR3 sequences, approximately 5% of them seen only once. J lost 4 bases, V lost 2 bases, and 11 bases had no gene match. CDR3 size: 16 residues. CDR1 and CDR2 (germline): SGHRS, YFSETQ. The chain combines TRBV5-1 with TRBJ1-1, with 7 bases matching TRBD1. Sequences were obtained from blood, either unsorted or a sorted T cell fraction (not recorded which). This TCR derives from a male donor with ankylosing spondylitis. CDR3 DNA: TGCGCCAGCAGCTTTCGAGACAGGGCTCGGGGCACTGAAGCTTTCTTT. This encodes CASSFRDRARGTEAFF.